One sample yielded the 20 T cell receptor beta chains listed below, sequenced in a study of metastatic and nonmetastatic thyroid tumors. Not a single patient had been given any form of treatment at any point before undergoing thyroid surgery. With MiXCR, TCRdb reprocessed the PCR reads. The sample shows roughly 13,000 clones, approximately 25% of them seen only once. Input material: tumor tissue. Receptor source: a female donor with papillary thyroid cancer or a benign thyroid nodule (not recorded which). Some clones in this sample may be carry-over from other donors' samples.

The chain combines TRBV19 with TRBJ2-3, with D perhaps matching TRBD2 (6 bases). Germline CDR1 is LNHDA and CDR2 is SQIVND (reference sequence). With 6 bases removed from V and 0 bases from J, the gap between germline ends came to 13 bases. CDR3 size: 15 residues. CDR3 bases: TGTGCCAGTAGCCCTAGCGTAACTAGCACAGATACGCAGTATTTT. Encoded protein: CASSPSVTSTDTQYF.

The CDR3 here is CASSQEDPGLSGVGQFF. CDR3 in DNA: TGTGCCAGCAGCCAAGAGGATCCGGGACTATCGGGAGTGGGGCAGTTCTTC. The chain carries TRBV4-2 and TRBJ2-1; 7 bases are a match to TRBD2. Trimming removed 0 bases from V and 12 bases from J; junction bases left unmatched: 17. Germline V gene sequence: CDR1 LGHNA, CDR2 YNFKEQ. CDR3 length equals 17 residues.

This clone has just one count. This chain connects TRBV29-1 to TRBJ2-1; 11 bases map to TRBD2. Germline CDR1 reads SQVTM; CDR2 reads ANQGSEA. CDR3 length: 16 amino acids. The V and J ends lost 0 bases and 2 bases, in that order; junction bases with no gene match: 3. The CDR3 DNA reads TGCAGCGTTGAAGATAGCGGGAGGGTCACCTACAATGAGCAGTTCTTC. This sequence encodes CSVEDSGRVTYNEQFF.

This clone appeared many times. This sample also contains other DNA sequences that code for the same CDR3. This chain links TRBV20-1 with TRBJ2-7; D call uncertain. This CDR3 contains 12 residues. V gave up 6 bases and J gave up 2 bases, with 11 bases separating them. CDR1 is DFQATT, CDR2 SNEGSKA, per germline (reference sequence). CDR3 DNA sequence: TGCAGTGCGCCGAGACAAGCCTACGAGCAGTACTTC. Its protein is CSAPRQAYEQYF.

The CDR3 protein is CASSSGLQETQYF. Written as DNA, the CDR3 is TGTGCCAGTAGTTCCGGGCTCCAAGAGACCCAGTACTTC. V gene TRBV7-9 combines with J gene TRBJ2-5; D is ambiguous. The ends were cut back, 9 bases at V and 1 base at J, with 12 bases in the middle. The CDR3 is 13 amino acids. Germline V lookup: CDR1 SEHNR, CDR2 FQNEAQ (reference sequence).

This clone is labeled medium-sized (0.01 to 0.1%). The CDR3 DNA sequence: TGTGCCAGCAGTTCCTCCCCGGGCCTTTGGAACACTGAAGCTTTCTTT. It specifies CASSSSPGLWNTEAFF. The V call is TRBV28, the J call TRBJ1-1; D gene uncertain. V shed 4 bases and J shed 1 base, with 16 bases lying between them. The germline V gene has CDR1 MDHEN and CDR2 SYDVKM. The CDR3 has 16 residues.

This clone was seen repeatedly, ten times or more. The rearrangement links TRBV12-3 or TRBV12-4 to TRBJ2-1; 11 nucleotides line up with TRBD2. The CDR3 loop spans 20 amino acids. V lost 1 base, J lost 10 bases, and 21 bases stayed unmatched. Here the CDR3 DNA reads TGTGCCAGCAGTTTAGTGGTAGGTAGCGGGAGGGCCGCGGATCAATACGAGCAGTTCTTC. It yields the protein CASSLVVGSGRAADQYEQFF.

By sample fraction, this clone is medium-sized. V usage is TRBV12-3 or TRBV12-4 and J usage is TRBJ1-2; the D gene is possibly TRBD1 (5 bases). The V and J ends lost 2 bases and 6 bases respectively, with 10 bases between them. This CDR3 is 13 amino acids long. The CDR3 region is CASSLTGHNGYTF. CDR3 nucleotides: TGTGCCAGCAGTTTAACAGGACATAATGGCTACACCTTC.

The chain employs TRBV29-1 and TRBJ1-4, with TRBD1 matching 8 bases. The junction had 9 bases not matched to a gene; V was cut back by 2 bases and J by 13 bases. The CDR3 runs 13 residues. Per germline, CDR1 SQVTM and CDR2 ANQGSEA. As DNA, the CDR3 is TGCAGCGTTGAAACAGGACAGGGACGAGGACTGTTTTTT. Translating gives CSVETGQGRGLFF.

Regarding this clone: An end of the junction differs from the germline gene, which may be a read error. The chain is built from TRBV28 and TRBJ1-5; no clear D gene. CDR3 length: 17 amino acids. CDR1 is MDHEN and CDR2 is SYDVKM in the germline V gene. Here the CDR3 DNA reads TGTGCCAGCAGCCGACCCATCCAGGCACAGAGCAATCATCCCCATCATTTT. Translated: CASSRPIQAQSNHPHHF.

The chain employs TRBV20-1 and TRBJ2-1, with D unclear. Germline V lookup: CDR1 DFQATT, CDR2 SNEGSKA (reference sequence). V lost 7 bases and J lost 4, with 11 bases in between. The CDR3 runs to 12 residues. CDR3 nucleotide sequence: TGCAGTGGCAGACCAGGTTACAATGAGCAGTTCTTC. Translated: CSGRPGYNEQFF.

This clone was observed many times. This chain links TRBV7-9 with TRBJ1-2; D might be TRBD1 (5 bases). This CDR3 is 13 amino acids long. Per the germline V gene, CDR1 is SEHNR and CDR2 is FQNEAQ (reference sequence). Trimming stripped 3 bases from V and 4 bases from J, with 9 bases between. CDR3 sequence: CASSFGAAYGYTF. The CDR3 DNA follows: TGTGCCAGCAGCTTCGGGGCAGCCTATGGCTACACCTTC.

This chain connects TRBV2 to TRBJ2-7, with D possibly being TRBD2 (5 bases). Between the trimmed V and J ends, which lost 0 bases and 9 bases, there was a span of 18 bases. This CDR3 is built from 15 residues. Germline V gene data show CDR1 as SNHLY and CDR2 as FYNNEI. CDR3 residues: CASSEAQLEECGQYF. CDR3 DNA sequence: TGTGCCAGCAGTGAAGCCCAGCTGGAGGAATGCGGGCAGTACTTC.

In its sample, this clone is medium-sized. The genes are TRBV3-1 and TRBJ1-6; D is undetermined. Trimming left V 4 bases short and J 7 bases short, with 14 bases between. The CDR3 runs to 15 residues. Looked up from germline, CDR1 is LGHDT and CDR2 is YNNKEL (reference sequence). The DNA for the CDR3 is TGTGCCAGCAGCCCGTCGGCTGTGAGCAATTCACCCCTCCACTTT. Protein product: CASSPSAVSNSPLHF.

V and J are TRBV11-2 and TRBJ2-7, with D perhaps being TRBD1 or TRBD2 (5 bases each). The V gene lost 5 bases and the J gene lost 3 bases, with 17 bases spanning the gap. CDR3 length equals 15 residues. Germline lookup yields CDR1 SGHAT and CDR2 FQNNGV. CDR3 sequence reads: CASSVAGTRYYEQYF. CDR3 nucleotides: TGTGCCAGCAGCGTCGCCGGGACGCGTTACTACGAGCAGTACTTC.

The chain links TRBV18 to TRBJ2-5; a possible D gene is TRBD2 (5 bases). Germline CDR1 and CDR2: KGHSH and LQKENI. The V end was cut by 2 bases, the J end by 5 bases, with 15 bases between. The CDR3 has 15 amino acids. The DNA of the CDR3 is TGTGCCAGCTCACCAGTGGGAGCTAACCGCGAGACCCAGTACTTC. It codes for CASSPVGANRETQYF.

This clone turned up a few times. The chain carries TRBV28 and TRBJ2-3; 9 nucleotides align to TRBD1. The CDR3 has 16 residues. Germline CDR1 reads MDHEN; CDR2 reads SYDVKM. V lost 4 bases, J lost 4 bases, and 9 bases stayed unmatched. DNA for the CDR3: TGTGCCAGCAGTTCGGGACAGGGAACCTCCTCAGATACGCAGTATTTT. This gives the protein CASSSGQGTSSDTQYF.

The chain joins TRBV6-1 to TRBJ2-3; D gene unclear. This CDR3 has 15 amino acids. Trimming cost V 2 bases and J 6 bases, with 15 bases left between them. CDR1 and CDR2 from the germline V gene are MNHNS and SASEGT. The CDR3 coding sequence is TGTGCCAGCAGTGAACCCGGGCACATCAGGGATACGCAGTATTTT. Translating it yields CASSEPGHIRDTQYF.

Details on this clone: This is likely a read error, given that the CDR3 carries no conserved phenylalanine or tryptophan at its end. The V gene is TRBV6-1, the J gene TRBJ1-2; D is ambiguous. Germline values: CDR1 MNHNS, CDR2 SASEGT. The CDR3 spans 15 residues. The ends were cut back, 6 bases at V and 0 bases at J, with 14 bases in the middle. For the CDR3, the DNA is TGTGCCAGCAGACTTCAGAGCCAAACTAACTATGGCTACACCCTC. It codes for CASRLQSQTNYGYTL.

This clone was counted between two and nine times. The junction and the germline gene differ at one end; a read error may be behind it. The chain has TRBV6-5 and TRBJ2-7, with D perhaps assigned TRBD1 or TRBD2 (6 bases each). CDR3 length: 15 amino acids. The germline V gene encodes CDR1 MNHEY and CDR2 SVGAGI. CDR3 region: CTSSYSARDRGEQYF. CDR3 coding DNA: TGTACCAGCAGTTACTCTGCGCGGGATAGGGGGGAGCAGTACTTC.